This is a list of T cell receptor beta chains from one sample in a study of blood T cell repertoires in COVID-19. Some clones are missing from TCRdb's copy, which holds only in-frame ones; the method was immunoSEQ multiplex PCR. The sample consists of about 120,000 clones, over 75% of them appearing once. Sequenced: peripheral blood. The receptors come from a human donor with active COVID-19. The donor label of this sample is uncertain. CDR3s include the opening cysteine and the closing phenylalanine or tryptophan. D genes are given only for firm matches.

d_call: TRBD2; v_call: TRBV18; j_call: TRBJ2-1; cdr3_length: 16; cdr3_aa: CASSPLNLAGTNEQFF
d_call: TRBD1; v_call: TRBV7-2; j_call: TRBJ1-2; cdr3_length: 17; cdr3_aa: CASSLAALAGTDYGYTF
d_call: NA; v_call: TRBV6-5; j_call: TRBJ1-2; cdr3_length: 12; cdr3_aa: CASSLHGYGYTF
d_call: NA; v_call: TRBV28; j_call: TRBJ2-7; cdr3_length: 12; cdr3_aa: CASSWDIREQYF
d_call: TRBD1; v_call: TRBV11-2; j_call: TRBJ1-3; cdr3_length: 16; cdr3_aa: CASSKGQGAIGNTIYF
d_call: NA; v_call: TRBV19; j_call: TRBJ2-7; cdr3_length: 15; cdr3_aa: CASSISRLRSYEQYF
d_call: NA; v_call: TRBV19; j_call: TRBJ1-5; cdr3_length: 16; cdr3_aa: CASSISGQFPNQPQHF
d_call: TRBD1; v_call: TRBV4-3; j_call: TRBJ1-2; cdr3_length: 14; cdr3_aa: CASSRGQGGGGYTF
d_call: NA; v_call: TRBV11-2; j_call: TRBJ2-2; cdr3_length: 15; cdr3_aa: CASSLDQGSTGELFF
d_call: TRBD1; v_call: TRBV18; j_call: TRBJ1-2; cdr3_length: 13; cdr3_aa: CASSHDRGNGYTF
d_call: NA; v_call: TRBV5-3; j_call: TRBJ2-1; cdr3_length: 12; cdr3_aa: CARSLRFWIRIF
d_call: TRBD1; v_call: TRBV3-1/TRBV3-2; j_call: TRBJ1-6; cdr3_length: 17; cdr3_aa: CASSPKGTGVGNSPLHF
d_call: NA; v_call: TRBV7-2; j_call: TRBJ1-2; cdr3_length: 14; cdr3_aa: CASSPRWQEGGYTF
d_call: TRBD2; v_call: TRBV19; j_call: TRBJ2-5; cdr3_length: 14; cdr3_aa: CASSMSRGGETQYF
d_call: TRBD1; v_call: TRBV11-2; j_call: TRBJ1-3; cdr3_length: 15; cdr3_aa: CASSFAGQGADTIYF
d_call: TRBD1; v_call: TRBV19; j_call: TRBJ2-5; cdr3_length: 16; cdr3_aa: CASSMGWGTVQETQYF
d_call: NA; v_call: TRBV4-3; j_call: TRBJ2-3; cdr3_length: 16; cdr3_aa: CASSQGRTISTDTQYF
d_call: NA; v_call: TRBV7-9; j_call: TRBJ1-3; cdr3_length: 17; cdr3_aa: CASSLKGQGADGNTIYF
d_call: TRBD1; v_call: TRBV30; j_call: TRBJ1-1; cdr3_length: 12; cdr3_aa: CAWSFQGAEAFF
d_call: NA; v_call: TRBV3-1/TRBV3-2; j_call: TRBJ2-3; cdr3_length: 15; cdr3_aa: CASSQARFSTDTQYF
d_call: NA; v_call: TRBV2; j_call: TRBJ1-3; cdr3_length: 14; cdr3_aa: CASRGESGWDTIYF
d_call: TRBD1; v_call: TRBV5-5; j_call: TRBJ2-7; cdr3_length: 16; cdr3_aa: CASSLTGDPSSYEQYF
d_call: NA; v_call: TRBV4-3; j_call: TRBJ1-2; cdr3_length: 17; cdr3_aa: CASSQYPGVETNYGYTF
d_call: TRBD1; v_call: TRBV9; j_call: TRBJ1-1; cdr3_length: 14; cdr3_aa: CASSKTGGGTEAFF
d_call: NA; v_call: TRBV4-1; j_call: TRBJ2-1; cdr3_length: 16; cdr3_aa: CASSTRLSGSYNEQFF
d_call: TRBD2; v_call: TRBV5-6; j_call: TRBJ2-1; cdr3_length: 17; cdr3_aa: CASSRTSGGLLYNEQFF
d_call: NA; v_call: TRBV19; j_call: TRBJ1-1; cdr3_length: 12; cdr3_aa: CASSIAGTEAFF
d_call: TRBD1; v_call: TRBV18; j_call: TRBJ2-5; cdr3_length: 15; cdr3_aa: CASSRGQPKQETQYF
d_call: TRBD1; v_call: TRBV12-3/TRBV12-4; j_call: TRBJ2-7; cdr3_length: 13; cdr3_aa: CASSLGQGSVQYF
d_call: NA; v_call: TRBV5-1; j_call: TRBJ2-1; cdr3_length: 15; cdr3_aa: CASSLITRGYNEQFF
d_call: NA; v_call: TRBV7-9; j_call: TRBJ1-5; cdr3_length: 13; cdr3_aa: CASSSNDRQPQHF
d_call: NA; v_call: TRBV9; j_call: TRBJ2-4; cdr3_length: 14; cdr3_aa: CASTKDLAKNIQYF
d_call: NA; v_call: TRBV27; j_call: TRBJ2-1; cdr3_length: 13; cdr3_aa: CASRDYQSLEQFF
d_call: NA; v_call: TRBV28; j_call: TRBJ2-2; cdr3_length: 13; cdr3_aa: CASSPPGIGELFF
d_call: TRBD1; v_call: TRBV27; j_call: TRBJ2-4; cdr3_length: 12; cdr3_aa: CASSLQGDIQYF
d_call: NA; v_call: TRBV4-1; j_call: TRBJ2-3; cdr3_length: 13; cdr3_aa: CASSPSGLAAQYF
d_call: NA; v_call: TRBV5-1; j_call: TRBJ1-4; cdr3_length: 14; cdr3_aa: CASSLRDTYEKLFF
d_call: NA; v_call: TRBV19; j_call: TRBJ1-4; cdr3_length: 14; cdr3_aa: CATKENRPNEKLFF
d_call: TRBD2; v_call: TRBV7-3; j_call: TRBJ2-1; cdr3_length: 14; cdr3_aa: CASRRGSGYNEQFF
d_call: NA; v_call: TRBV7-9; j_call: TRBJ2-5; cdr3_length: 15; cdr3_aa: CASPTLTSGQETQYF
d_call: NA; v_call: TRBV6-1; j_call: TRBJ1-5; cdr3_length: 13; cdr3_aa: CASSDREDQPQHF
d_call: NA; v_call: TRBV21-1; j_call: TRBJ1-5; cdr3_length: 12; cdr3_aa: CASSPRAQPQHF
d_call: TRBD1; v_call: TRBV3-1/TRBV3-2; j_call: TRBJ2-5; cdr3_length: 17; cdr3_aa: CASSQAQGDRGKETQYF
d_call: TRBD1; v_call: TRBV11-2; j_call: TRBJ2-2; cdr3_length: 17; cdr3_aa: CASSWITGTALTGELFF
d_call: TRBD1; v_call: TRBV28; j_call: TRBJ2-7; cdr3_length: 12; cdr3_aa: CASSLDRYEQYF